Only a few counts were recorded for the clone carrying this T cell receptor (delta chain). Its antigen is as yet unknown. This CDR3 spans 15 amino acids. CDR1 and CDR2 from the germline V gene are TSWWSYY and QGS. Trimming removed 2 bases from V and 7 bases from J; junction bases left unmatched: 9. The data stem from a study of human gamma delta and Vdelta1 T cells. TCRdb ran CATT on the PCR reads. The table records fewer than 15,000 delta-chain clones, approximately 51% of them present only once. The sequence was obtained from a human donor in good health. The sequencing sample was made of Vdelta1 gamma-delta T cells from blood grown in culture (DOT cells). The gene calls are TRDV1 and TRDJ1; 8 bases match TRDD2. CDR3 sequence reads: CALGEGRTSYFKLIF. DNA for the CDR3: TGTGCTCTTGGGGAAGGTAGAACTTCCTACTTTAAACTCATCTTT.